The present TCR beta chain was sequenced within a study of CD8 T cells in Susac syndrome (dated by TCRdb to 2018 to 2020). About the investigation overall: Of the Susac syndrome patients who were sequenced, about eight were in clinical remission while about 6 had clinically active disease. At the time of blood withdrawal, Susac syndrome patients were either therapy-naive, taking corticosteroids (with some also receiving IVIg), or on IVIg alone. Repertoire sequencing was used to test whether CD8+ T cell activation and differentiation in Susac syndrome was antigen driven. The full study reports these points: The number of individuals in the TCR sequencing and HLA analysis was recognized as being relatively small. The CD4+ T cell repertoire of patients with Susac syndrome showed no detectable clonal expansion.

Peripheral blood CD8+ and CD4+ T cells from healthy donors, Susac syndrome patients and multiple sclerosis patients were profiled by high-throughput TCR beta sequencing. The Susac syndrome patients fulfilled recently defined diagnostic criteria for definite or probable disease. Bulk CD8+ and CD4+ T cells were purified magnetically by negative isolation, whereas CD8+ TEMRA cells were enriched by FACS. Blood was collected in EDTA tubes and processed within 24 hours, with PBMCs isolated through density gradient centrifugation. PBMCs intended for TCR sequencing were frozen in liquid nitrogen and were later thawed in a 37 degrees C water bath. Purity of sorted or isolated CD4+, CD8+ and CD8+ TEMRA cells was at least 90%. Details on this clonotype: Its cognate antigen has yet to be identified. Per-nucleotide qualities are absent, and no much larger clonotype sits a single base away.

RNA was extracted with the RNeasy kit and about 0.5 to 1 ug was reverse transcribed using random hexamers. TCR beta CDR3 regions were amplified with the immunoSEQ multiplex PCR assay covering 54 Vbeta and 13 Jbeta segments. PCR amplification bias was corrected using a synthetic template baseline for primer optimization and computational correction. In the paper's pipeline: Reads were assigned to V, D and J genes according to IMGT and analyzed in immunoSEQ Analyzer, with only productive sequences retained. Clonality was computed as one minus Shannon entropy normalized by log2 of the number of productive unique sequences. Public and private clones were assessed among the 100 most prevalent clones of each patient and control. Clones were defined as Susac-specific if absent from the healthy and MS cohorts, from more than 900 published viral clones and from other ImmuneACCESS disease sequences. TCRdb trimmed public reads at Q25 via fastp, called clones via MiXCR and kept in-frame beta chains. One record per CDR3 amino acid sequence lists the most common genes and DNA. These V and J calls are TCRdb output, not the study's own analysis. The sample yields around 130,000 distinct CDR3 sequences; under 96% were counted once. Approximately 0.15% of the sample is in the top ten clones.

Between the V and J ends, shortened by 5 bases and 2 bases respectively, the junction contains 10 bases. The germline V gene (reference sequence) yields SGHAT for CDR1 and FQDESV for CDR2. Its CDR3 holds 15 amino acids, cysteine through phenylalanine. Left in the record is the CDR3 DNA by itself, 45 bases read in frame from the first base. This TCR derives from a human donor with Susac syndrome. The chain employs TRBV11-1 and TRBJ2-6; the D call is possibly TRBD1 or TRBD2, each sharing 7 bases. The sample taken for sequencing was CD4+ T cells from PBMCs. The sequenced DNA is TGTGCCAGCAGCCCAGGGGGGGCTGGGGCCAACGTCCTGACTTTC. This sequence encodes CASSPGGAGANVLTF.